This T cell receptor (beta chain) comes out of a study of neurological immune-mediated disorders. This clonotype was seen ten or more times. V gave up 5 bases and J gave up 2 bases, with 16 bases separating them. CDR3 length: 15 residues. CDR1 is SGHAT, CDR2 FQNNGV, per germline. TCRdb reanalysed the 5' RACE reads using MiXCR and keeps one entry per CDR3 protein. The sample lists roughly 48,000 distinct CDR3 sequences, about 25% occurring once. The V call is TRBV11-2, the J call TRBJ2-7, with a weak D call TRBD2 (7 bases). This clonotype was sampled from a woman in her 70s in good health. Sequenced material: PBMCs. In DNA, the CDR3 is TGTGCCAGCAGCCCCAGGGGAGGGGTCCCCTACGAGCAGTACTTC. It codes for CASSPRGGVPYEQYF.